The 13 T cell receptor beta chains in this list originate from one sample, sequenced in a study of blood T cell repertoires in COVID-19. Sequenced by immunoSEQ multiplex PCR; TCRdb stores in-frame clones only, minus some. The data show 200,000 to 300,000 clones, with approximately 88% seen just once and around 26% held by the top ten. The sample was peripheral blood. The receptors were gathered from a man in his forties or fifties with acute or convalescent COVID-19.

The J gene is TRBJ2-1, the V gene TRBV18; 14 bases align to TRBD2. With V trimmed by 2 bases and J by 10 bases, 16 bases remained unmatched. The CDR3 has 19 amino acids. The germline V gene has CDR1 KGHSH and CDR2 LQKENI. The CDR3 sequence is CASSPGVIGTSGRGMEQFF. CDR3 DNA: TGTGCCAGCTCACCAGGAGTTATAGGGACTAGCGGGAGAGGAATGGAGCAGTTCTTC.

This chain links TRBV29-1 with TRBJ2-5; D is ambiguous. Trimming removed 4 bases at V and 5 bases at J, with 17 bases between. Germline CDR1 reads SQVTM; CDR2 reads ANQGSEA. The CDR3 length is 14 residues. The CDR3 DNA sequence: TGCAGCGTTGGTGACTCATTGTCTTCGGAGACCCAGTACTTC. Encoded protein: CSVGDSLSSETQYF. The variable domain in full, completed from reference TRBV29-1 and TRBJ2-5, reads SAVISQKPSRDICQRGTSLTIQCQVDSQVTMMFWYRQQPGQSLTLIATANQGSEATYESGFVIDKFPISRPNLTFSTLTVSNMSPEDSSIYLCSVGDSLSSETQYFGPGTRLLVL.

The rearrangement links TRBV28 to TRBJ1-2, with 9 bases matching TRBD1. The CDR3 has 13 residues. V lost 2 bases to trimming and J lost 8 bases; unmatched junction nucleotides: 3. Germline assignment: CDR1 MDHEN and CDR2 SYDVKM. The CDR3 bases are TGTGCCAGCAGTTTAGGGACAGGGCTCGGCTACACCTTC. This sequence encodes CASSLGTGLGYTF.

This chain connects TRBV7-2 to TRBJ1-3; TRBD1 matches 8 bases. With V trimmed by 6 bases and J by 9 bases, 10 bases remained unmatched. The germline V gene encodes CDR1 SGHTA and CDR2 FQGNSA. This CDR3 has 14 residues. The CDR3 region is CASSGQGGSGTIYF. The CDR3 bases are TGTGCCAGCAGTGGACAGGGAGGGTCGGGCACCATATATTTT.

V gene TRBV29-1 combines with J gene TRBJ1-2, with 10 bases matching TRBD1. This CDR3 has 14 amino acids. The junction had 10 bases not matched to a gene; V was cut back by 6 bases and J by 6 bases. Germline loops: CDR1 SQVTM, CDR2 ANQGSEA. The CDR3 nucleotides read TGCAGCGTCAGACCCCGGGACAGGGGAGATGGCTACACCTTC. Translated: CSVRPRDRGDGYTF. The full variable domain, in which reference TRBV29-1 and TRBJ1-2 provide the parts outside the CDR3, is SAVISQKPSRDICQRGTSLTIQCQVDSQVTMMFWYRQQPGQSLTLIATANQGSEATYESGFVIDKFPISRPNLTFSTLTVSNMSPEDSSIYLCSVRPRDRGDGYTFGSGTRLTVV.

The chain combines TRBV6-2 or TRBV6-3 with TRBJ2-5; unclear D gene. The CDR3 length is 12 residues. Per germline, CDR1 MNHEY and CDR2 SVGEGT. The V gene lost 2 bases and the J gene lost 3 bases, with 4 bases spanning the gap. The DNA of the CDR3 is TGTGCCAGCAGTTACCCCGAAGAGACCCAGTACTTC. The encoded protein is CASSYPEETQYF.

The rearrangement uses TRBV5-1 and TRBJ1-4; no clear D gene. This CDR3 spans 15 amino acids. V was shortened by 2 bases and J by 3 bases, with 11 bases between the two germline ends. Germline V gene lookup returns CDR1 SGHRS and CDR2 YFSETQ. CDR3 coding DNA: TGCGCCAGCAGCTTACACGGGGTGGCTAATGAAAAACTGTTTTTT. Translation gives CASSLHGVANEKLFF.

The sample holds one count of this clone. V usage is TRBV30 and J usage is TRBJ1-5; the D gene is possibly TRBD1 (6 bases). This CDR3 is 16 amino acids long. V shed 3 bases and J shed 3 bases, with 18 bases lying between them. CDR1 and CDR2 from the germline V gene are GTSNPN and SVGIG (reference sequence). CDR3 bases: TGTGCCTGGAGCCTAACCCCAGGGGCAAACAATCAGCCCCAGCATTTT. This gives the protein CAWSLTPGANNQPQHF.

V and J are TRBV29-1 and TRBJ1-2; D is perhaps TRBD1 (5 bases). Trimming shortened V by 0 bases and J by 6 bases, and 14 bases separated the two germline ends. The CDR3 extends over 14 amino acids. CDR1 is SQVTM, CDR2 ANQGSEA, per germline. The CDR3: CSVEDSGRGDGYTF. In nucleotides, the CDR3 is TGCAGCGTTGAAGATAGCGGGAGGGGAGATGGCTACACCTTC. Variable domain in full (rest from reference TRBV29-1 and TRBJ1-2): SAVISQKPSRDICQRGTSLTIQCQVDSQVTMMFWYRQQPGQSLTLIATANQGSEATYESGFVIDKFPISRPNLTFSTLTVSNMSPEDSSIYLCSVEDSGRGDGYTFGSGTRLTVV.

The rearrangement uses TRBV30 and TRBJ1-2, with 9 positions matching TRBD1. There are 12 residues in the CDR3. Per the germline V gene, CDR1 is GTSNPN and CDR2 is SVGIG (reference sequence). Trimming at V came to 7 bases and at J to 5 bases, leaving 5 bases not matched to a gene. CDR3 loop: CAYGQGYYGYTF. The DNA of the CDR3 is TGTGCCTACGGACAGGGGTATTATGGCTACACCTTC.

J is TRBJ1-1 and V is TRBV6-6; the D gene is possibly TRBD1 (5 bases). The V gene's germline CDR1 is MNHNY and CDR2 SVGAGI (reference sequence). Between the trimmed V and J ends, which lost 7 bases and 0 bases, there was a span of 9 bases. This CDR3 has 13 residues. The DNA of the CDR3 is TGTGCCAGCAACCAGGGTATGAACACTGAAGCTTTCTTT. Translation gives CASNQGMNTEAFF.

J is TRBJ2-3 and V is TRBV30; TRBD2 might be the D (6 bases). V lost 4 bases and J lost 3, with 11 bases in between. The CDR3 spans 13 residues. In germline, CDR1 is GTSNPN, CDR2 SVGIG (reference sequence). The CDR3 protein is CAWNGGGTDTQYF. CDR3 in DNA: TGTGCCTGGAATGGGGGAGGAACAGATACGCAGTATTTT.

CDR3 DNA sequence: TGTGCCAGCAGCTTAGGGGACAGGGGTGTGAATTCACCCCTCCACTTT. It specifies CASSLGDRGVNSPLHF. The rearrangement links TRBV7-9 to TRBJ1-6, with 10 nucleotides matching TRBD1. V was pared by 1 base and J by 7 bases, with 4 bases of the junction left unmatched. CDR3 size: 16 residues. The germline V gene has CDR1 SEHNR and CDR2 FQNEAQ (reference sequence). The full variable domain, with the rest looked up from reference TRBV7-9 and TRBJ1-6, is DTGVSQNPRHKITKRGQNVTFRCDPISEHNRLYWYRQTLGQGPEFLTYFQNEAQLEKSRLLSDRFSAERPKGSFSTLEIQRTEQGDSAMYLCASSLGDRGVNSPLHFGNGTRLTVT.